This is a list of T cell receptor beta chains from one sample in a study of cytomegalovirus exposure and HLA in healthy donors. Clones were sequenced by immunoSEQ multiplex PCR, and TCRdb holds only the in-frame ones, with some missing. In the table there are around 120,000 clones, 82% of which are singletons. Material: PBMCs. These receptors came from a boy aged 5-17 years in good health and CMV-seronegative. Both conserved end residues are part of each CDR3. The order of the fields is CDR3 DNA, CDR3 protein, J gene, V gene, D gene, clone size. The D gene is left open where the match is weak. Clone size is not always given. Where it is, it says once, few, many or a class for expanded clones.

TGTGCCAGCAGCTCTGGACAGGGCCCTAACTACGAGCAGTACTTC	CASSSGQGPNYEQYF	TRBJ2-7	TRBV7-9	TRBD1	-
TGTGCCAGCAGCCCCGCCCAAATCGGGACACGGACCCGCGAGCAGTACTTC	CASSPAQIGTRTREQYF	TRBJ2-7	TRBV7-2	-	-
TGTGCCAGCAGCTTGGAATGGGGAGGTACGCAGTATTTT	CASSLEWGGTQYF	TRBJ2-3	TRBV5-5	-	few
TGTGCCAGCAGTTTCCTACGGACTAGCGGTAGCACTGAGCAGTTCTTC	CASSFLRTSGSTEQFF	TRBJ2-1	TRBV6-5	TRBD2	-
TGTGCCAGCAGGCGACAGGGTTCGGAGACCTACGAGCAGTACTTC	CASRRQGSETYEQYF	TRBJ2-7	TRBV6-5	TRBD1	many
TGTGCCAGCAGCGCCGGGACTAGCGGGCCCACAGATACGCAGTATTTT	CASSAGTSGPTDTQYF	TRBJ2-3	TRBV9	TRBD2	once
TGTGCCAGCAGCTTAAACAGACAGGACGGAGCTTTCTTT	CASSLNRQDGAFF	TRBJ1-1	TRBV11-3	-	once
TGCGCCAGCAGCCAAGACTACGGGGGCACCGGGGAGCTGTTTTTT	CASSQDYGGTGELFF	TRBJ2-2	TRBV4-3	-	few
TGCGCCAGCAGTCGTCATCCCCAGCGGGTAGCCTACAATGAGCAGTTCTTC	CASSRHPQRVAYNEQFF	TRBJ2-1	TRBV4-1	-	few
TGTGCCAGTAGCCACCGGGACCGCGGAGGGGAAAACATTCAGTACTTC	CASSHRDRGGENIQYF	TRBJ2-4	TRBV19	-	once
TGTGCCAGCAGCACCGGGACTAGCGGACAATACGAGCAGTACTTC	CASSTGTSGQYEQYF	TRBJ2-7	TRBV7-9	TRBD2	-
TGTGCCATCAGTGAGTCACTAGACACAGATACGCAGTATTTT	CAISESLDTDTQYF	TRBJ2-3	TRBV10-3	-	-
TGTGCCAGCAGCTACCGGAGAGGACAGGGGGGATACGAGCAGTACTTC	CASSYRRGQGGYEQYF	TRBJ2-7	TRBV7-2	TRBD1	-
TGCGCCAGCAGCCTCTCCAGGGAGACCCAGTACTTC	CASSLSRETQYF	TRBJ2-5	TRBV5-1	-	-
TGCGCCAGCAGCTTTCCCCCTCCGGGAGTGCCCCGACCCTACGAGCAGTACTTC	CASSFPPPGVPRPYEQYF	TRBJ2-7	TRBV5-1	-	few
TGTGCCAGCAGTGCGGGACAGGGGGCCGGGAGCAATCAGCCCCAGCATTTT	CASSAGQGAGSNQPQHF	TRBJ1-5	TRBV2	TRBD1	-
TGTGCCAGCGGACAGGGGCCCAACAATGAGCAGTTCTTC	CASGQGPNNEQFF	TRBJ2-1	TRBV6-1	TRBD1	-
TGTGCCAGCAGTACGCAGGGCTCTGGGGCCAACGTCCTGACTTTC	CASSTQGSGANVLTF	TRBJ2-6	TRBV5-6	-	once
TGCGCCAGCAGCCAAGTCGGAGGACAGGCGTACTTC	CASSQVGGQAYF	TRBJ2-5	TRBV4-1	TRBD1	few
TGTGCCAGCAGCGTAGGGGCAGGGCCCTACGAGCAGTACTTC	CASSVGAGPYEQYF	TRBJ2-7	TRBV9	-	-
TGTGCCAGCAGCCTCGGGGTCCTAGCGGGAGAAGCTGAGCAGTTCTTC	CASSLGVLAGEAEQFF	TRBJ2-1	TRBV5-6	TRBD2	-
TGTGCCAGCGGGGTCGTGGGGCCCGATTACAATGAGCAGTTCTTC	CASGVVGPDYNEQFF	TRBJ2-1	TRBV27	-	-
TGTGCCAGCCGTAGAGTAGCAAGCGGAACTGAAGCTTTCTTT	CASRRVASGTEAFF	TRBJ1-1	TRBV6-5	-	once
TGTGCCAGCAGGCCTCCCGGTGGGACTACCTACGAGCAGTACTTC	CASRPPGGTTYEQYF	TRBJ2-7	TRBV5-4	TRBD2	-
TGTGCCAGTAGGCCCCGGGACAGAGCCGACAATGAGCAGTTCTTC	CASRPRDRADNEQFF	TRBJ2-1	TRBV19	TRBD1	-
TGTGCCAGCAGTGAATACGGCAGGGGCTATGGCTACACCTTC	CASSEYGRGYGYTF	TRBJ1-2	TRBV6-1	-	-
TGTGCCAGCAGCTTAGCGTTGGTAGGGGGCCGTCAGCAGTTCTTC	CASSLALVGGRQQFF	TRBJ2-1	TRBV7-2	TRBD1	few